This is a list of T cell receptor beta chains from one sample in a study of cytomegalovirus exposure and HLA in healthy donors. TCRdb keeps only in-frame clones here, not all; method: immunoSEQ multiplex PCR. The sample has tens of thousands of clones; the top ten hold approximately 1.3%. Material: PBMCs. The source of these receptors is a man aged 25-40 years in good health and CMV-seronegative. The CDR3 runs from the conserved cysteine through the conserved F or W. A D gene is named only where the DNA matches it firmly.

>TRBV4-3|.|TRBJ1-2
TGCGCCAGCAGCCAAGATCTTTGGTACAGGGACGACGGCTACACCTTC
CASSQDLWYRDDGYTF
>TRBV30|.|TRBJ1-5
TGTGCCTTGGATAGGGAGAATCAGCCCCAGCATTTT
CALDRENQPQHF
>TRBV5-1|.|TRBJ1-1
TGCGCCAGCAGCTTTGCAGAAAACACTGAAGCTTTCTTT
CASSFAENTEAFF
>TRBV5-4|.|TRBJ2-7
TGTGCCAGCAGCCCCCAGACAGGACCGCCTCCGACGCAGTACTTC
CASSPQTGPPPTQYF
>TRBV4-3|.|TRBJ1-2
TGCGCCAGCAGCCGAGGAATTAACGGGGGCTATGGCTACACCTTC
CASSRGINGGYGYTF
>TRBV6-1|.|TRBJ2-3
TGTGCCAGCAGTGAAAAGGTCGCGGGCGGGGCAGATACGCAGTATTTT
CASSEKVAGGADTQYF
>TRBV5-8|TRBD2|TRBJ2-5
TGTGCCAGCAGCCCCGGACTAGCGGGAGGAATAGGGGAGACCCAGTACTTC
CASSPGLAGGIGETQYF
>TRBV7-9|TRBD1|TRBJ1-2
TGTGCCAGCAGCTCCCCCCTCTCGGGGGACAGCTATGGCTACACCTTC
CASSSPLSGDSYGYTF
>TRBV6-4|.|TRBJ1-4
TGTGCCGGCTGGGAAAAGGACAGACTTAATGAAAAACTGTTTTTT
CAGWEKDRLNEKLFF
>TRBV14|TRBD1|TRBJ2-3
TGTGCCAGCAGCCCCCGGACAGGGGTTGGAGATACGCAGTATTTT
CASSPRTGVGDTQYF
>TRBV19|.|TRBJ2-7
TGTGCCAGTAGTCCCTGGACAGCCTCCTACGAGCAGTACTTC
CASSPWTASYEQYF
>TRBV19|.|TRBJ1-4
TGTGCCAGTAACCCTTCCAGGCAGGGTAATGAAAAACTGTTTTTT
CASNPSRQGNEKLFF
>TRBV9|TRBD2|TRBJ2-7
TGTGCCAGCAGTGAAGGAGGGGTAGCGGGAGAGCCTGTACGGTACTTC
CASSEGGVAGEPVRYF
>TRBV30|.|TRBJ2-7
TGTGCCTGGAGGTCCGGGAATAACTACGAGCAGTACTTC
CAWRSGNNYEQYF
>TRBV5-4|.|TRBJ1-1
TGTGCCAGCAGCTTAGGGGTGGGGAACACTGAAGCTTTCTTT
CASSLGVGNTEAFF
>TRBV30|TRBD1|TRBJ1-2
TGTGCCTGGGCAAGAGACAGGGGGCGATTGGGCTACACCTTC
CAWARDRGRLGYTF
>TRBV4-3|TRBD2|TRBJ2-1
TGCGCCAGCAGCCAAGAGTGGAGCGGGACCTACAATGAGCAGTTCTTC
CASSQEWSGTYNEQFF
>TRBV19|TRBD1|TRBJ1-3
TGTGCCAGTAGGCCGTTCCTCCCTGGGACAGCGCAAGACACCATATATTTT
CASRPFLPGTAQDTIYF
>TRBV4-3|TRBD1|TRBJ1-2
TGCGCCAGCAGCCAAGACCGGGACAGGGATACTGGCTACACCTTC
CASSQDRDRDTGYTF
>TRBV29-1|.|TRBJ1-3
TGCAGCGTTGGGGCAGGGGAAAGAAACACCATATATTTT
CSVGAGERNTIYF
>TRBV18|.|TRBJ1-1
TGTGCCAGCTCACCCGGTGGGGGCCGCCTATACACTGAAGCTTTCTTT
CASSPGGGRLYTEAFF
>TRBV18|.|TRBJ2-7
TGTGCCAGCTCACCAATAGGAGGAAACTACGAGCAGTACTTC
CASSPIGGNYEQYF
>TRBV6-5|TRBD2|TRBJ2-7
TGTGCCAGCAGTTATATAATGCGCGGGAGCGCCTACGAGCAGTACTTC
CASSYIMRGSAYEQYF
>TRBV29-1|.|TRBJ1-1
TGCAGCGGCCACAGGGCGTCGGGCACTGAAGCTTTCTTT
CSGHRASGTEAFF
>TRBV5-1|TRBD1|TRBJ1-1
TGCGCCAGCAGCTTGGGACAGGGGGCTGGTGAAGCTTTCTTT
CASSLGQGAGEAFF
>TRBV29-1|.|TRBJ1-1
TGCAGCGCCGACCCAGGGTCCACTGAAGCTTTCTTT
CSADPGSTEAFF
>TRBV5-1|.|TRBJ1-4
TGCGCCAGCAGACTTTCGGGGGAGGGTGAAAAACTGTTTTTT
CASRLSGEGEKLFF
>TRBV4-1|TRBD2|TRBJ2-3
TGCGCCAGCAGCCAGGTTAGCGGGAGCGGGGATACGCAGTATTTT
CASSQVSGSGDTQYF
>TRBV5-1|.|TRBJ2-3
TGCGCCAGCAGCCTGATGAGCGACACAGATACGCAGTATTTT
CASSLMSDTDTQYF
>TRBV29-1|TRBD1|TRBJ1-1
TGCAGCGTCACAGGGGGGGTCACTGAAGCTTTCTTT
CSVTGGVTEAFF
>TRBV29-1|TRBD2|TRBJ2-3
TGCAGCGTCGGACTAGCAGCAGATACGCAGTATTTT
CSVGLAADTQYF